These T cell receptor beta chains were read from a single sample in a study of regulatory T cells in long-lasting Graves disease. TCRdb independently ran MiXCR on the multiplex PCR reads; one entry per CDR3 protein. The sample yields about 520,000 distinct CDR3 sequences, around 12% seen once. A further study also used this sample, focusing on T cells in Graves' hyperthyroidism and ophthalmopathy.

The sequencing here drew on peripheral blood mononuclear cells (PBMCs), taken at new diagnosis, from a patient treated with antithyroid drugs. Every receptor here comes from a woman in her twenties or thirties with Graves disease. CDR3s include the opening cysteine and the closing phenylalanine or tryptophan. The D gene is left open where the match is weak. Size tells how often a clone was seen (once, few, many) or the class of an expanded clone, and some rows leave it out.

d_call: .; j_call: TRBJ1-1; clone_size: many; v_call: TRBV30; cdr3_aa: CAWSPGGYTEAFF; cdr3_nt: TGTGCCTGGAGTCCTGGGGGTTACACTGAAGCTTTCTTT
d_call: TRBD2; j_call: TRBJ2-1; clone_size: .; v_call: TRBV19; cdr3_aa: CASASSLAGGNEQFF; cdr3_nt: TGTGCCAGTGCGTCGTCTCTAGCGGGAGGGAATGAGCAGTTCTTC
d_call: TRBD1; j_call: TRBJ1-2; clone_size: many; v_call: TRBV12-3/TRBV12-4; cdr3_aa: CASSKRQGPSKDGYTF; cdr3_nt: TGTGCCAGCAGTAAAAGACAGGGGCCGAGTAAGGATGGCTACACCTTC
d_call: .; j_call: TRBJ2-7; clone_size: many; v_call: TRBV11-2; cdr3_aa: CASSLAPRSSYEQYF; cdr3_nt: TGTGCCAGCAGCTTAGCCCCCAGGAGCTCCTACGAGCAGTACTTC
d_call: TRBD1; j_call: TRBJ1-6; clone_size: many; v_call: TRBV28; cdr3_aa: CAYQAGGRFGSPLHF; cdr3_nt: TGTGCATACCAGGCAGGGGGCCGCTTTGGGTCACCCCTCCACTTT
d_call: TRBD1; j_call: TRBJ2-5; clone_size: few; v_call: TRBV15; cdr3_aa: CATSTHRDRELRTQYF; cdr3_nt: TGTGCCACCAGCACCCATAGGGACAGGGAATTGAGGACCCAGTACTTC
d_call: .; j_call: TRBJ1-5; clone_size: many; v_call: TRBV4-1; cdr3_aa: CASSQSGTGLKPQHF; cdr3_nt: TGCGCCAGCAGCCAATCCGGCACTGGTTTGAAGCCCCAGCATTTT
d_call: TRBD2; j_call: TRBJ2-1; clone_size: many; v_call: TRBV11-3; cdr3_aa: CASSLGGLAGGAYNEQFF; cdr3_nt: TGTGCCAGCAGCTTAGGGGGGCTAGCGGGAGGTGCCTACAATGAGCAGTTCTTC
d_call: .; j_call: TRBJ2-5; clone_size: .; v_call: TRBV6-2/TRBV6-3; cdr3_aa: CASKPRVTQETQYF; cdr3_nt: TGTGCCAGCAAACCCAGGGTCACCCAAGAGACCCAGTACTTC
d_call: .; j_call: TRBJ1-6; clone_size: .; v_call: TRBV7-8; cdr3_aa: CASSFIAGTNSYNSPLHF; cdr3_nt: TGTGCCAGCAGCTTTATCGCGGGCACCAACTCCTATAATTCACCCCTCCACTTT
d_call: .; j_call: TRBJ1-1; clone_size: few; v_call: TRBV4-1; cdr3_aa: CASSLNVAPGEAFF; cdr3_nt: TGCGCCAGCAGCCTCAATGTAGCTCCGGGTGAAGCTTTCTTT
d_call: .; j_call: TRBJ2-7; clone_size: many; v_call: TRBV10-3; cdr3_aa: CAISDMGGGYEQYF; cdr3_nt: TGTGCCATCAGTGACATGGGGGGCGGCTACGAGCAGTACTTC
d_call: .; j_call: TRBJ1-1; clone_size: .; v_call: TRBV28; cdr3_aa: CASRPRGSLLNTEAFF; cdr3_nt: TGTGCCAGCAGGCCGCGGGGTAGTCTCCTAAACACTGAAGCTTTCTTT
d_call: TRBD2; j_call: TRBJ2-1; clone_size: few; v_call: TRBV19; cdr3_aa: CASSMGLADYNEQFF; cdr3_nt: TGTGCCAGTAGTATGGGACTAGCGGATTACAATGAGCAGTTCTTC
d_call: .; j_call: TRBJ2-7; clone_size: few; v_call: TRBV20-1; cdr3_aa: CSGLKTYEQYF; cdr3_nt: TGCAGTGGACTTAAAACCTACGAGCAGTACTTC
d_call: TRBD1; j_call: TRBJ1-4; clone_size: many; v_call: TRBV20-1; cdr3_aa: CSARDRGNEKLFF; cdr3_nt: TGCAGTGCCAGGGACAGGGGTAATGAAAAACTGTTTTTT
d_call: TRBD1; j_call: TRBJ2-7; clone_size: many; v_call: TRBV14; cdr3_aa: CASSPLGTGLYEQYF; cdr3_nt: TGTGCCAGCAGCCCCCTAGGGACAGGTCTCTACGAGCAGTACTTC
d_call: .; j_call: TRBJ2-7; clone_size: many; v_call: TRBV28; cdr3_aa: CASNPTVLPRSSSYEQYF; cdr3_nt: TGTGCCAGCAACCCGACAGTCCTCCCGCGATCGAGCTCCTACGAGCAGTACTTC
d_call: TRBD2; j_call: TRBJ2-1; clone_size: many; v_call: TRBV10-3; cdr3_aa: CATGLDGNEQFF; cdr3_nt: TGTGCCACGGGACTAGACGGCAATGAGCAGTTCTTC
d_call: TRBD2; j_call: TRBJ2-1; clone_size: many; v_call: TRBV29-1; cdr3_aa: CSARAGGPSYNEQFF; cdr3_nt: TGCAGCGCCAGAGCGGGAGGGCCCTCCTACAATGAGCAGTTCTTC
d_call: .; j_call: TRBJ1-4; clone_size: many; v_call: TRBV27; cdr3_aa: CASSKGGTNEKLFF; cdr3_nt: TGTGCCAGCAGTAAGGGAGGAACTAATGAAAAACTGTTTTTT
d_call: .; j_call: TRBJ1-1; clone_size: once; v_call: TRBV20-1; cdr3_aa: CSARVNGLNTEAFF; cdr3_nt: TGCAGTGCTAGAGTAAACGGATTGAACACTGAAGCTTTCTTT
d_call: .; j_call: TRBJ2-5; clone_size: .; v_call: TRBV5-1; cdr3_aa: CASSLDGGRQETQYF; cdr3_nt: TGCGCCAGCAGCTTGGACGGGGGACGCCAAGAGACCCAGTACTTC
d_call: TRBD2; j_call: TRBJ2-1; clone_size: many; v_call: TRBV6-1; cdr3_aa: CASSRTLAGGRDNEQFF; cdr3_nt: TGTGCCAGCAGTCGTACGCTAGCGGGGGGAAGAGACAATGAGCAGTTCTTC
d_call: .; j_call: TRBJ1-1; clone_size: many; v_call: TRBV6-2/TRBV6-3; cdr3_aa: CASSYKGTTEAFF; cdr3_nt: TGTGCCAGCAGTTACAAGGGGACCACTGAAGCTTTCTTT
d_call: .; j_call: TRBJ1-5; clone_size: many; v_call: TRBV12-3/TRBV12-4; cdr3_aa: CASSFSYTKLQHF; cdr3_nt: TGTGCCAGCAGTTTTAGCTACACAAAACTCCAGCATTTT
d_call: .; j_call: TRBJ2-3; clone_size: many; v_call: TRBV5-5; cdr3_aa: CASSVVAGEDTQYF; cdr3_nt: TGTGCCAGCAGTGTCGTGGCAGGGGAGGATACGCAGTATTTT
d_call: TRBD1; j_call: TRBJ1-4; clone_size: many; v_call: TRBV18; cdr3_aa: CASSPLTGGNEKLFF; cdr3_nt: TGTGCCAGCTCACCATTGACAGGGGGTAATGAAAAACTGTTTTTT
d_call: TRBD2; j_call: TRBJ2-1; clone_size: many; v_call: TRBV30; cdr3_aa: CAWSPGLAAYNEQFF; cdr3_nt: TGTGCCTGGAGCCCGGGACTAGCGGCCTACAATGAGCAGTTCTTC
d_call: .; j_call: TRBJ1-3; clone_size: many; v_call: TRBV12-3/TRBV12-4; cdr3_aa: CASSLVWQGAYTIYF; cdr3_nt: TGTGCCAGCAGTTTGGTGTGGCAGGGTGCTTACACCATATATTTT
d_call: TRBD2; j_call: TRBJ2-1; clone_size: many; v_call: TRBV11-2; cdr3_aa: CASSPNRAGGPWEVEQFF; cdr3_nt: TGTGCCAGCAGCCCCAATAGGGCGGGAGGGCCCTGGGAGGTTGAGCAGTTCTTC
d_call: .; j_call: TRBJ2-7; clone_size: many; v_call: TRBV7-2; cdr3_aa: CASSLDGSGAYEQYF; cdr3_nt: TGTGCCAGCAGCTTAGATGGCTCAGGAGCCTACGAGCAGTACTTC
d_call: TRBD1; j_call: TRBJ2-3; clone_size: .; v_call: TRBV19; cdr3_aa: CASSSGTGNTDTQYF; cdr3_nt: TGTGCCAGTAGCTCCGGGACAGGGAACACAGATACGCAGTATTTT
d_call: .; j_call: TRBJ1-6; clone_size: many; v_call: TRBV28; cdr3_aa: CASSLFGGRRHSPLHF; cdr3_nt: TGTGCCAGCAGCCTCTTCGGGGGGCGCCGTCATTCACCCCTCCACTTT
d_call: TRBD2; j_call: TRBJ2-1; clone_size: few; v_call: TRBV25-1; cdr3_aa: CASSGGGRAYNEQFF; cdr3_nt: TGTGCCAGCAGTGGCGGCGGGAGGGCCTACAATGAGCAGTTCTTC
d_call: .; j_call: TRBJ1-2; clone_size: many; v_call: TRBV2; cdr3_aa: CASSAILNYGYTF; cdr3_nt: TGTGCCAGCAGTGCGATACTTAACTATGGCTACACCTTC
d_call: .; j_call: TRBJ1-1; clone_size: many; v_call: TRBV12-3/TRBV12-4; cdr3_aa: CASRGGGLSEAFF; cdr3_nt: TGTGCCAGCAGAGGGGGAGGTCTCTCTGAAGCTTTCTTT
d_call: .; j_call: TRBJ2-6; clone_size: many; v_call: TRBV28; cdr3_aa: CASNKRISGANVLTF; cdr3_nt: TGTGCCAGCAACAAACGGATCTCTGGGGCCAACGTCCTGACTTTC
d_call: TRBD2; j_call: TRBJ2-1; clone_size: many; v_call: TRBV27; cdr3_aa: CASSTYDGTSGNGEQFF; cdr3_nt: TGTGCCAGCAGCACTTACGACGGGACTAGCGGGAACGGTGAGCAGTTCTTC
d_call: .; j_call: TRBJ2-6; clone_size: few; v_call: TRBV2; cdr3_aa: CASSRGAGANVLTF; cdr3_nt: TGTGCCAGCAGTAGAGGGGCTGGGGCCAACGTCCTGACTTTC
d_call: .; j_call: TRBJ2-1; clone_size: .; v_call: TRBV6-1; cdr3_aa: CASGEVAWNEQFF; cdr3_nt: TGTGCCAGTGGGGAGGTAGCTTGGAATGAGCAGTTCTTC
d_call: .; j_call: TRBJ1-5; clone_size: few; v_call: TRBV2; cdr3_aa: CASSEWGSNQPQHF; cdr3_nt: TGTGCCAGCAGTGAATGGGGGAGCAATCAGCCCCAGCATTTT
d_call: TRBD1; j_call: TRBJ1-1; clone_size: .; v_call: TRBV20-1; cdr3_aa: CSAREIGQGPLDTEAFF; cdr3_nt: TGCAGTGCTAGAGAGATAGGACAGGGCCCACTCGACACTGAAGCTTTCTTT
d_call: TRBD2; j_call: TRBJ2-7; clone_size: many; v_call: TRBV12-3/TRBV12-4; cdr3_aa: CASSLSSGSSYEQYF; cdr3_nt: TGTGCCAGCAGTTTGAGTAGCGGGAGTTCCTACGAGCAGTACTTC
d_call: TRBD2; j_call: TRBJ2-7; clone_size: .; v_call: TRBV2; cdr3_aa: CASRRGLAGGYEQYF; cdr3_nt: TGTGCCAGCAGACGCGGACTAGCGGGAGGCTACGAGCAGTACTTC
d_call: .; j_call: TRBJ2-5; clone_size: many; v_call: TRBV13; cdr3_aa: CASSPGLSYQETQYF; cdr3_nt: TGTGCCAGCAGCCCCGGACTATCGTACCAAGAGACCCAGTACTTC
d_call: .; j_call: TRBJ1-6; clone_size: many; v_call: TRBV15; cdr3_aa: CATSRDAAYNSPLHF; cdr3_nt: TGTGCCACCAGCAGAGATGCGGCATATAATTCACCCCTCCACTTT
d_call: TRBD1; j_call: TRBJ2-7; clone_size: .; v_call: TRBV25-1; cdr3_aa: CASSELGGENEQYF; cdr3_nt: TGTGCCAGCAGTGAATTAGGGGGCGAAAACGAGCAGTACTTC
d_call: .; j_call: TRBJ1-4; clone_size: .; v_call: TRBV30; cdr3_aa: CAWIDRTGGEKLFF; cdr3_nt: TGTGCCTGGATAGACAGGACGGGAGGGGAAAAACTGTTTTTT
d_call: .; j_call: TRBJ2-1; clone_size: many; v_call: TRBV7-2; cdr3_aa: CASSLLDNEQFF; cdr3_nt: TGTGCCAGCAGCTTGCTAGACAATGAGCAGTTCTTC
d_call: TRBD1; j_call: TRBJ1-2; clone_size: many; v_call: TRBV2; cdr3_aa: CGQGPPTNYGYTF; cdr3_nt: TGTGGACAGGGACCCCCGACTAACTATGGCTACACCTTC
d_call: .; j_call: TRBJ1-2; clone_size: once; v_call: TRBV5-6; cdr3_aa: CASSLDPAVFYGYTF; cdr3_nt: TGTGCCAGCAGCTTGGATCCCGCAGTATTCTATGGCTACACCTTC
d_call: .; j_call: TRBJ1-2; clone_size: many; v_call: TRBV11-2; cdr3_aa: CASSLGLGDGYTF; cdr3_nt: TGTGCCAGCAGCTTAGGCCTAGGCGATGGCTACACCTTC